This T cell receptor beta chain is drawn from a study of control samples from healthy donors and cancer patients. The V and J ends lost 6 bases and 12 bases, in that order; junction bases with no gene match: 5. Germline V gene sequence: CDR1 LNHDA, CDR2 SQIVND (reference sequence). CDR3 length equals 12 residues. TCRdb keeps only in-frame clones here, not all; method: immunoSEQ multiplex PCR. The sample lists about 150,000 clones; about nine tenths were seen once. The TCR was taken from a man aged 25-40 years in good health. The sequenced sample consisted of blood. The chain combines TRBV19 with TRBJ1-6; 7 bases map to TRBD1. The CDR3, as DNA: TGTGCCAGTAGCGACAGGGCTGAACCCCTCCACTTT. Protein: CASSDRAEPLHF.